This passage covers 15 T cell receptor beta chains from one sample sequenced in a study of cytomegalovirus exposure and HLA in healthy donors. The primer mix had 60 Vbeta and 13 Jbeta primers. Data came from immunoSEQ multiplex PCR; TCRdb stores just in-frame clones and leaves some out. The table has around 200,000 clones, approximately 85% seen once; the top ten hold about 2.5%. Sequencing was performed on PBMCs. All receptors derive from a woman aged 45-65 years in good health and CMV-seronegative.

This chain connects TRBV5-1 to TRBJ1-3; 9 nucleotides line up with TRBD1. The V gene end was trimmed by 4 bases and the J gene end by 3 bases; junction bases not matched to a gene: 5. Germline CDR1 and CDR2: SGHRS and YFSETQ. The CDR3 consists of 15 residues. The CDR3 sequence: CASSPTGGLGNTIYF. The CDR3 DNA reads TGCGCCAGCAGCCCGACAGGGGGACTTGGAAACACCATATATTTT.

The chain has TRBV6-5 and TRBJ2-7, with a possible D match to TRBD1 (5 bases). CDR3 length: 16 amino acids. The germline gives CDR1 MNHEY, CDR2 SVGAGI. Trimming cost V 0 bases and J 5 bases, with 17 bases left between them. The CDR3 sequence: CASSYSMVSGSHEQYF. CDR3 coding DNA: TGTGCCAGCAGTTACTCGATGGTGTCAGGGTCCCACGAGCAGTACTTC.

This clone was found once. The CDR3 loop reads CAWNPTGYGEQYF. In nucleotides, the CDR3 is TGTGCCTGGAATCCCACGGGGTACGGCGAGCAGTACTTC. V gene TRBV30 combines with J gene TRBJ2-7; weak D call: TRBD2 (5 bases). V was clipped by 4 bases and J by 6 bases, with 16 bases between them. Germline V lookup: CDR1 GTSNPN, CDR2 SVGIG (reference sequence). There are 13 residues in the CDR3. The full variable domain, with the rest looked up from reference TRBV30 and TRBJ2-7, is SQTIHQWPATLVQPVGSPLSLECTVEGTSNPNLYWYRQAAGRGLQLLFYSVGIGQISSEVPQNLSASRPQDRQFILSSKKLLLSDSGFYLCAWNPTGYGEQYFGPGTRLTVT.

The CDR3 nucleotides read TGTGCCAGCAGTCCTTCGGGACAGGGCACGCAGTATTTT. Translation gives CASSPSGQGTQYF. This rearrangement joins TRBV6-6 to TRBJ2-3, with TRBD1 identical over 9 bases. Per the germline V gene, CDR1 is MNHNY and CDR2 is SVGAGI (reference sequence). The V and J ends lost 5 bases and 9 bases, in that order; junction bases with no gene match: 6. This CDR3 contains 13 residues.

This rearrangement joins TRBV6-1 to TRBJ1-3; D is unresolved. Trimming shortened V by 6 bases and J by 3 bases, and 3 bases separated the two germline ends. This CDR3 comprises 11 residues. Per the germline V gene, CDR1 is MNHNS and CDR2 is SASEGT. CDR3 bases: TGTGCCAGCAGCAATGGAAACACCATATATTTT. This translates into CASSNGNTIYF.

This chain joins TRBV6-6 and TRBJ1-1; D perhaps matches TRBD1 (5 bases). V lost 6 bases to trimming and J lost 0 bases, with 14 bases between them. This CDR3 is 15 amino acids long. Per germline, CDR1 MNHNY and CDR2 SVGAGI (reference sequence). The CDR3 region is CASSETTALNTEAFF. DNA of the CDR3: TGTGCCAGCAGCGAAACGACAGCTTTGAACACTGAAGCTTTCTTT.

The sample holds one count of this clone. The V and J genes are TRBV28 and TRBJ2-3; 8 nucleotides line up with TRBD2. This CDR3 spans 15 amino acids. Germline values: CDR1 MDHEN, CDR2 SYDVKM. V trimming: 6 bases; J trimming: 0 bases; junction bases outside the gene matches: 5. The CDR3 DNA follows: TGTGCCAGCAGCCTGAGCGGGAGAAGCACAGATACGCAGTATTTT. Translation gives CASSLSGRSTDTQYF.

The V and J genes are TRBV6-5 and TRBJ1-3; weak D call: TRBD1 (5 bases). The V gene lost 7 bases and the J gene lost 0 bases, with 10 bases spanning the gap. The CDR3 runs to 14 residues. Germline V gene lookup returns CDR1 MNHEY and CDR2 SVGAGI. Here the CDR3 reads CASKPGFSGNTIYF. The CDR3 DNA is TGTGCCAGCAAACCAGGGTTCTCTGGAAACACCATATATTTT.

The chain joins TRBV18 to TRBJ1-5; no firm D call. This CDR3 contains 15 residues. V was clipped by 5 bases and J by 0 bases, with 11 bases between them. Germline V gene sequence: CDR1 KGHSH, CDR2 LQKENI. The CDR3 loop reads CASSMGEYSNQPQHF. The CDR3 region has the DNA TGTGCCAGCTCAATGGGCGAGTATAGCAATCAGCCCCAGCATTTT. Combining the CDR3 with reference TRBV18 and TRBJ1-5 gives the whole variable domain NAGVMQNPRHLVRRRGQEARLRCSPMKGHSHVYWYRQLPEEGLKFMVYLQKENIIDESGMPKERFSAEFPKEGPSILRIQQVVRGDSAAYFCASSMGEYSNQPQHFGDGTRLSIL.

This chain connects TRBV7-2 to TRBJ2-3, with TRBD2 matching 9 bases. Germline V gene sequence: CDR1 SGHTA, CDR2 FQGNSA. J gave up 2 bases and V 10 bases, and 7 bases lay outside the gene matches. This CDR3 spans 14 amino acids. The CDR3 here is CATHSGRSTDTQYF. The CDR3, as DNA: TGTGCCACCCACAGCGGGAGGTCCACAGATACGCAGTATTTT.

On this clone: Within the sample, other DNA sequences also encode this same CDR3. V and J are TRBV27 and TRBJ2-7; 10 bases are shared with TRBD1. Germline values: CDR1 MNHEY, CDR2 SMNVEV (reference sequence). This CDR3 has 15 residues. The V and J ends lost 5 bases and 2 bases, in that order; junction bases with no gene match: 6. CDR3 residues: CASSIRQGAAYEQYF. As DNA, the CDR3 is TGTGCCAGCAGTATAAGACAGGGGGCGGCCTACGAGCAGTACTTC.

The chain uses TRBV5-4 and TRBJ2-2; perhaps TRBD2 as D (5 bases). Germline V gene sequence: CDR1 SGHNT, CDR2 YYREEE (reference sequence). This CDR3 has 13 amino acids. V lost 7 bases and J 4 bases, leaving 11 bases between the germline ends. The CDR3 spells CASVLRATGELFF. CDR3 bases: TGTGCCAGCGTCCTGAGGGCCACCGGGGAGCTGTTTTTT.

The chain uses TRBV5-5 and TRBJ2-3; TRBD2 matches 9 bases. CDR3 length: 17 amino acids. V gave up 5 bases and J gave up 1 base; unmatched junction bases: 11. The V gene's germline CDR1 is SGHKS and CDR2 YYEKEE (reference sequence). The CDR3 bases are TGTGCCAGCAGACCGAGAAATAGCGGGAGTGGCACAGATACGCAGTATTTT. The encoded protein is CASRPRNSGSGTDTQYF.

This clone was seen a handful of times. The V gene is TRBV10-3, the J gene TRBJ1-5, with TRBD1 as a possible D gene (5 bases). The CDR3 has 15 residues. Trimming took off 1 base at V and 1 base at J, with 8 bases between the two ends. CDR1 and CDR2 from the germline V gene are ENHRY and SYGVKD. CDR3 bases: TGTGCCATCAGTGAGTACGGGGGGAGCAATCAGCCCCAGCATTTT. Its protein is CAISEYGGSNQPQHF.

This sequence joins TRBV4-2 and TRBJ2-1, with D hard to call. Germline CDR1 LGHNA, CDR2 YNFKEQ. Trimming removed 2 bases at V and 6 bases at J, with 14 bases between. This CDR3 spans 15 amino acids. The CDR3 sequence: CASSQQRPVGNEQFF. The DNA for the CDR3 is TGTGCCAGCAGCCAACAGCGCCCAGTGGGCAATGAGCAGTTCTTC.